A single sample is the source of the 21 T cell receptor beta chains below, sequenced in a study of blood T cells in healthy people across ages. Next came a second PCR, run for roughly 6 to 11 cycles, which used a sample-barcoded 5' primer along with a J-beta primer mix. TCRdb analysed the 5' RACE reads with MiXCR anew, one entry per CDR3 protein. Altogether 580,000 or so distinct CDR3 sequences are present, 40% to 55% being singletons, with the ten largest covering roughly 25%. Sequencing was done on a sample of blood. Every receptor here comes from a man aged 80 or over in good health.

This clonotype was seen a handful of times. In DNA, the CDR3 is TGTGCCAGCAGCTTAGTCGTAGGCGGGGGATACACAGATACGCAGTATTTT. This gives the protein CASSLVVGGGYTDTQYF. V usage is TRBV7-6 and J usage is TRBJ2-3, with 7 nucleotides matching TRBD2. CDR1 is SGHVS, CDR2 FNYEAQ, per germline. The CDR3 is 17 amino acids. V trimming: 1 base; J trimming: 2 bases; junction bases outside the gene matches: 9.

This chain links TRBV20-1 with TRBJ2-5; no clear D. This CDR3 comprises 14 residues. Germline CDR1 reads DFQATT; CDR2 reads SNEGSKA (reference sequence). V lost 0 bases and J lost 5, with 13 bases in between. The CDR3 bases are TGCAGTGCTAGAGACGACTCACAGAGGGAGACCCAGTACTTC. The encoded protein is CSARDDSQRETQYF.

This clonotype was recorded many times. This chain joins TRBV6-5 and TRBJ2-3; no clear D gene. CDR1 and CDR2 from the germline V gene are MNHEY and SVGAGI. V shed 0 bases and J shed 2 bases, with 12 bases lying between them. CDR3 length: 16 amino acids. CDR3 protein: CASSYSPDLTTDTQYF. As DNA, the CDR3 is TGTGCCAGCAGTTACTCGCCCGACTTGACCACAGATACGCAGTATTTT.

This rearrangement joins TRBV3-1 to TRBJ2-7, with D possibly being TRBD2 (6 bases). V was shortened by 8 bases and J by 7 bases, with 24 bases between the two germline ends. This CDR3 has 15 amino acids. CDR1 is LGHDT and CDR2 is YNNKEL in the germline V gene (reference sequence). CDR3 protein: CASGEAPKPYNEQYF. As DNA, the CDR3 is TGTGCCAGCGGGGAGGCGCCTAAGCCCTACAATGAGCAGTACTTC.

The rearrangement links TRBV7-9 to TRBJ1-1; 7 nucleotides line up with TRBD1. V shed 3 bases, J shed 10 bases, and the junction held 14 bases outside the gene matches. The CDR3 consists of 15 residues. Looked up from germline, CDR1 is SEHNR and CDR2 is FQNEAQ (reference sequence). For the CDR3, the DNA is TGTGCCAGCAGCTTTGCTCCTGGGACAGCAAAAGGAGCTTTCTTT. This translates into CASSFAPGTAKGAFF. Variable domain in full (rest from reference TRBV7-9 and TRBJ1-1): DTGVSQNPRHKITKRGQNVTFRCDPISEHNRLYWYRQTLGQGPEFLTYFQNEAQLEKSRLLSDRFSAERPKGSFSTLEIQRTEQGDSAMYLCASSFAPGTAKGAFFGQGTRLTVV.

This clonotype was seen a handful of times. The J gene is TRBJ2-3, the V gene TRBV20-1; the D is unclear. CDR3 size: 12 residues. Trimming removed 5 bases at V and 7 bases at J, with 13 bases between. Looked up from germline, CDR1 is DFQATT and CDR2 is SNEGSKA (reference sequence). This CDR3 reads CSASTTLYTQYF. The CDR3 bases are TGCAGTGCTTCCACAACCCTTTATACGCAGTATTTT.

The CDR3 coding sequence is TGTGCCAGCGATAGGAGTAGAGGAGTTCGTGGGGAGCAGTTCTTC. Its translation: CASDRSRGVRGEQFF. V and J are TRBV2 and TRBJ2-1, with unresolved D. CDR3 length: 15 amino acids. CDR1 is SNHLY and CDR2 is FYNNEI in the germline V gene. Trimming took off 8 bases at V and 10 bases at J, with 24 bases between the two ends.

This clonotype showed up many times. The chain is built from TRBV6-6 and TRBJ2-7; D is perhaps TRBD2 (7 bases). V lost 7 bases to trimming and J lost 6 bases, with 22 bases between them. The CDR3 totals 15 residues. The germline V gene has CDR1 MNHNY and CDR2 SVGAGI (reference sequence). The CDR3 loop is CASKEGGGGRREQYF. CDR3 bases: TGTGCCAGCAAAGAGGGAGGGGGAGGACGCCGCGAGCAGTACTTC.

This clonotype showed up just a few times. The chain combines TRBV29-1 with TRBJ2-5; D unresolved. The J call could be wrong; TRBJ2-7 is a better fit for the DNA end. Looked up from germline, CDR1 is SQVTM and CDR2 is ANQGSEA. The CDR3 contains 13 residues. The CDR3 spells CSVAGSGGSEQYF. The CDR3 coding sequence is TGCAGCGTTGCCGGGTCAGGTGGATCCGAGCAGTACTTC.

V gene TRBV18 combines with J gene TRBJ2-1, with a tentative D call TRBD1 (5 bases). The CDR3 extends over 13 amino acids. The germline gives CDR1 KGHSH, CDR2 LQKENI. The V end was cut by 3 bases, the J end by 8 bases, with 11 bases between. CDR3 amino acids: CASSPEVRDEQFF. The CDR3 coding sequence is TGTGCCAGCTCACCCGAGGTCAGGGATGAGCAGTTCTTC. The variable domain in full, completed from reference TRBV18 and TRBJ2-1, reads NAGVMQNPRHLVRRRGQEARLRCSPMKGHSHVYWYRQLPEEGLKFMVYLQKENIIDESGMPKERFSAEFPKEGPSILRIQQVVRGDSAAYFCASSPEVRDEQFFGPGTRLTVL.

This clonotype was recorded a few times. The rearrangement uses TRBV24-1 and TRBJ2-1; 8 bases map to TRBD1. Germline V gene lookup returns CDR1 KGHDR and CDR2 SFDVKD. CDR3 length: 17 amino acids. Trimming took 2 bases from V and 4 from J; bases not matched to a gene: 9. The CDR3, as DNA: TGTGCCACCAGTGATTCGGGGACAGGCCTATTTTACAATGAGCAGTTCTTC. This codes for CATSDSGTGLFYNEQFF.

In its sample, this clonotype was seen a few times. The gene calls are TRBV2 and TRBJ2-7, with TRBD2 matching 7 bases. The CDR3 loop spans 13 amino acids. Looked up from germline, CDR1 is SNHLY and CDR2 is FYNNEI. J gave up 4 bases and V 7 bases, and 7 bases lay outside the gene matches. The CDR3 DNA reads TGTGCCAGCAAACCGGGACTATCGTACGAGCAGTACTTC. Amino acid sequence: CASKPGLSYEQYF.

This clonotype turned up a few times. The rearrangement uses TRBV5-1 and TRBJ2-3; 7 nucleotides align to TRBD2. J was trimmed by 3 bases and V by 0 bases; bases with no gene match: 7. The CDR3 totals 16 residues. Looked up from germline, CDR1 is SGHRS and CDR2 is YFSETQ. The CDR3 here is CASSLAPPGGTDTQYF. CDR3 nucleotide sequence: TGCGCCAGCAGCTTGGCCCCACCGGGGGGAACAGATACGCAGTATTTT.

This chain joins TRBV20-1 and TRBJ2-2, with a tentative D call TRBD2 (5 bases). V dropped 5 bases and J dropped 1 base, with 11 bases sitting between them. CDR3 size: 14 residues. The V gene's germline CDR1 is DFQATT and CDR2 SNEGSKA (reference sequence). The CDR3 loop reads CSAYGIGNTGELFF. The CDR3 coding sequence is TGCAGTGCTTACGGGATAGGGAACACCGGGGAGCTGTTTTTT.

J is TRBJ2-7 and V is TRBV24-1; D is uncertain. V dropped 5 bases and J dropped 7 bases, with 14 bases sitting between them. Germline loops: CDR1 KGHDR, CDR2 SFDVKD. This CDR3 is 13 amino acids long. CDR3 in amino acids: CATSGDHLDEQYF. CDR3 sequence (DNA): TGTGCCACCAGTGGTGACCACCTAGATGAGCAGTACTTC.

In DNA form, the CDR3 reads TGCAGTGCTAGCCTCCATTCCTACGAGCAGTACTTC. Translating gives CSASLHSYEQYF. The chain is built from TRBV20-1 and TRBJ2-7; D not certain. The CDR3 runs 12 residues. CDR1 DFQATT and CDR2 SNEGSKA come from the germline V gene (reference sequence). The V gene lost 3 bases and the J gene lost 1 base, with 7 bases spanning the gap.

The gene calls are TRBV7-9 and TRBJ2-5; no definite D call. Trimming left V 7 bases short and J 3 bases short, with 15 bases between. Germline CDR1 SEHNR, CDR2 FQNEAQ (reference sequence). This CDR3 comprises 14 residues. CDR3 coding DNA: TGTGCCAGCACCCTCAATATCCTAAAAGAGACCCAGTACTTC. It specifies CASTLNILKETQYF.

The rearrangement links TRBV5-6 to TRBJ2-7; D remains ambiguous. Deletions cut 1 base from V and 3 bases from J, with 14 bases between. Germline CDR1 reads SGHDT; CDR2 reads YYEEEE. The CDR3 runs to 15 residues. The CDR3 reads CASSLYRLANYEQYF. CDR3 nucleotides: TGTGCCAGCAGCTTGTACCGGCTGGCGAACTACGAGCAGTACTTC.

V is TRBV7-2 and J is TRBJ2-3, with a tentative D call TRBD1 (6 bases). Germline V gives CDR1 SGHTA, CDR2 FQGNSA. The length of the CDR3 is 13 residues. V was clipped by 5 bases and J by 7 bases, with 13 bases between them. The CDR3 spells CASSQTQGNTQYF. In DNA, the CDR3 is TGTGCCAGCAGCCAAACCCAGGGGAATACGCAGTATTTT.

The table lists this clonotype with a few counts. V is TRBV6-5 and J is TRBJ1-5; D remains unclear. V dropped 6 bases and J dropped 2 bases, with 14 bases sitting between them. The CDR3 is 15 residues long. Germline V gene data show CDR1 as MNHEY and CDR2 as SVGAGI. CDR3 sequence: CASRAGVGGNQPQHF. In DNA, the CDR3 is TGTGCCAGCAGGGCCGGGGTCGGGGGCAATCAGCCCCAGCATTTT.

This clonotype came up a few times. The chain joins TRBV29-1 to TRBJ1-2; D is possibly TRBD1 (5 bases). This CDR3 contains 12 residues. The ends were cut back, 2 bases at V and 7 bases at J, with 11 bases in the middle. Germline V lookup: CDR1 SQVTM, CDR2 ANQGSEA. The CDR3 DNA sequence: TGCAGCGTTGAACGTCAGGGCCTTGGCTACACCTTC. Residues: CSVERQGLGYTF. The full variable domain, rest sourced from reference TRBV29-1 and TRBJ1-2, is SAVISQKPSRDICQRGTSLTIQCQVDSQVTMMFWYRQQPGQSLTLIATANQGSEATYESGFVIDKFPISRPNLTFSTLTVSNMSPEDSSIYLCSVERQGLGYTFGSGTRLTVV.